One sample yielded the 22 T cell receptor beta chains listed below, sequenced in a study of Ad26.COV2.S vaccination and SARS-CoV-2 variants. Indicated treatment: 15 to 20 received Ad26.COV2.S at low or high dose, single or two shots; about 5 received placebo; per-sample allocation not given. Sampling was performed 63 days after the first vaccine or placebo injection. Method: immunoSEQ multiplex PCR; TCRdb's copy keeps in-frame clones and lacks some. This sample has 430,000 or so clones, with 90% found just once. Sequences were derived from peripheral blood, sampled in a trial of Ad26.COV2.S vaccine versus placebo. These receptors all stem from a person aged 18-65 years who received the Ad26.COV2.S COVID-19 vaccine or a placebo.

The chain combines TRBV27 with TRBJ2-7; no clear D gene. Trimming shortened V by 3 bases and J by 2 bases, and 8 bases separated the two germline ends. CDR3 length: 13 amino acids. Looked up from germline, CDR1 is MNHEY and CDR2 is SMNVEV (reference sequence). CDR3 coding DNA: TGTGCCAGCAGTTTCCTGGGGACCTACGAGCAGTACTTC. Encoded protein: CASSFLGTYEQYF.

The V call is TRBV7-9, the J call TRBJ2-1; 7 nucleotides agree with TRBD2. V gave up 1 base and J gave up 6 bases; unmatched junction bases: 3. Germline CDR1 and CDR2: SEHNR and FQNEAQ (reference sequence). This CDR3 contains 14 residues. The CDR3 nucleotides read TGTGCCAGCAGCTTAGGGGACTACGGCAATGAGCAGTTCTTC. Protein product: CASSLGDYGNEQFF.

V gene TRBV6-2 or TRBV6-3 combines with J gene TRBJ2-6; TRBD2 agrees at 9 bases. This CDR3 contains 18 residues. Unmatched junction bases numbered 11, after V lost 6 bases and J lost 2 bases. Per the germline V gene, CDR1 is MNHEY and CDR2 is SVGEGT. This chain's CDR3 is CASSSTSGLVAGANVLTF. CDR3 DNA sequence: TGTGCCAGCAGCAGTACTAGCGGGTTGGTGGCTGGGGCCAACGTCCTGACTTTC.

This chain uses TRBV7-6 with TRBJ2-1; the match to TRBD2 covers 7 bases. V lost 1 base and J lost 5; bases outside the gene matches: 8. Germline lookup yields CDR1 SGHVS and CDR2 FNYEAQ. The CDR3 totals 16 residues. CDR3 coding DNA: TGTGCCAGCAGCTTAGTACCTAGCGGAATCCACAATGAGCAGTTCTTC. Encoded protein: CASSLVPSGIHNEQFF.

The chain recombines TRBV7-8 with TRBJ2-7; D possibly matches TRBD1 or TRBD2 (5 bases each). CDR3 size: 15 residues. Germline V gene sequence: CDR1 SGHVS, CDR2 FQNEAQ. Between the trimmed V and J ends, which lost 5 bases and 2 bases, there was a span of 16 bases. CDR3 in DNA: TGTGCCAGCAGCCTTAATCCGGGACCGACCTACGAGCAGTACTTC. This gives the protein CASSLNPGPTYEQYF.

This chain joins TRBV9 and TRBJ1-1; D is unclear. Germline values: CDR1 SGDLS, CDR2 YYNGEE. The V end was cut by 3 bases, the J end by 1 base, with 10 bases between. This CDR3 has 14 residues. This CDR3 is CASSATHQNTEAFF. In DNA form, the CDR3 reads TGTGCCAGCAGCGCCACACATCAGAACACTGAAGCTTTCTTT.

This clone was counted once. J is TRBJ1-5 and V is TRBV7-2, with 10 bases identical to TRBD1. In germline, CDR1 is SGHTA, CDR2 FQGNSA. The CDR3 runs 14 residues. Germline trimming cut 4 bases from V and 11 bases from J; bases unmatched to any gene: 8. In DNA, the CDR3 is TGTGCCAGCAGCTCCGGGACAGGGGTCAAGACCCAGCATTTT. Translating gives CASSSGTGVKTQHF. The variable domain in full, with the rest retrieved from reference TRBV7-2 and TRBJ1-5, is GAGVSQSPSNKVTEKGKDVELRCDPISGHTALYWYRQSLGQGLEFLIYFQGNSAPDKSGLPSDRFSAERTGGSVSTLTIQRTQQEDSAVYLCASSSGTGVKTQHFGDGTRLSIL.

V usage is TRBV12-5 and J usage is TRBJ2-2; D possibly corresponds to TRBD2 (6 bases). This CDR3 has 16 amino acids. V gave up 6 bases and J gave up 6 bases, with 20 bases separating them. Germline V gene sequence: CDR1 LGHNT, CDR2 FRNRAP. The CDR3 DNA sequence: TGTGCTAGTGGGGCCCCGGGACTTCGCGGTCCCGGGGAGCTGTTTTTT. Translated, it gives CASGAPGLRGPGELFF. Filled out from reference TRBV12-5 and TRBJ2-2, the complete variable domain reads DARVTQTPRHKVTEMGQEVTMRCQPILGHNTVFWYRQTMMQGLELLAYFRNRAPLDDSGMPKDRFSAEMPDATLATLKIQPSEPRDSAVYFCASGAPGLRGPGELFFGEGSRLTVL.

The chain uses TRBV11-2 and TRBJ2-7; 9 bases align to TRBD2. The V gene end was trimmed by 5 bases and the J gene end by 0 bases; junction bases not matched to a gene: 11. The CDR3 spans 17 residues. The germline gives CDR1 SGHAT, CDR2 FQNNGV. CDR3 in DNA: TGTGCCAGCAGCGGCAGGGTCGTAGCGGGGGACTCCTACGAGCAGTACTTC. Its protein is CASSGRVVAGDSYEQYF.

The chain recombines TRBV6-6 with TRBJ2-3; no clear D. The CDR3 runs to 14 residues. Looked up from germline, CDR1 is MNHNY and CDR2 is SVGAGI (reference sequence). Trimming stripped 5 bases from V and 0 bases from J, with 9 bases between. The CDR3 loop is CASSHGRSTDTQYF. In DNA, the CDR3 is TGTGCCAGCAGTCATGGACGGAGCACAGATACGCAGTATTTT.

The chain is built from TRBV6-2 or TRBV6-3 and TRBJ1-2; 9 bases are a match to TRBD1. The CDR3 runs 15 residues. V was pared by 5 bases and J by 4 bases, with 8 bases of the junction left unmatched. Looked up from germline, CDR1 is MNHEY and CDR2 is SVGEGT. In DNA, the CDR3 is TGTGCCAGCAGTATTACAGGGGGCGCTCCCTATGGCTACACCTTC. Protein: CASSITGGAPYGYTF.

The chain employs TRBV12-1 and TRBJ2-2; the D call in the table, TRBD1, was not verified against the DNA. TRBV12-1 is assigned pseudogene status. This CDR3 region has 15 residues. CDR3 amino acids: CASSLRTGGTGELFF. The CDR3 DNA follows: TGTGCCAGCAGCCTCCGGACAGGGGGAACCGGGGAGCTGTTTTTT.

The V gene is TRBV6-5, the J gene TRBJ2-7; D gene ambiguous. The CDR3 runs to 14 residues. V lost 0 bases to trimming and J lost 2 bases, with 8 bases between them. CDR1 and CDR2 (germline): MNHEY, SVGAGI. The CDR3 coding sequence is TGTGCCAGCAGTTACTCGGGTACTACCTACGAGCAGTACTTC. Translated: CASSYSGTTYEQYF.

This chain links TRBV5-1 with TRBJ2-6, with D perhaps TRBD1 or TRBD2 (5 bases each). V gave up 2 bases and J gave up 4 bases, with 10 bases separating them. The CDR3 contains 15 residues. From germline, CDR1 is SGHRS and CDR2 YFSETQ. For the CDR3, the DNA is TGCGCCAGCAGCTTTTTGGGGACCGGGGCCAACGTCCTGACTTTC. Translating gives CASSFLGTGANVLTF.

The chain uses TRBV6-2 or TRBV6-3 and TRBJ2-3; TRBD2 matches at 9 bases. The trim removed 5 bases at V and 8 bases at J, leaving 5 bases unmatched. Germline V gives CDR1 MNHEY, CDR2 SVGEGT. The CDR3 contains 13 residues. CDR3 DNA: TGTGCCAGCAGTCTAGCGGGATATGGTACGCAGTATTTT. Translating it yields CASSLAGYGTQYF.

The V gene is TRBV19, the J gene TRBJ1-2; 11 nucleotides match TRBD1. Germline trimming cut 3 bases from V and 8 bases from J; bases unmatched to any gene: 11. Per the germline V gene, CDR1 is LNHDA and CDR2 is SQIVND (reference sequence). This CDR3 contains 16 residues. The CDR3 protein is CASSIQPGTGGGGYTF. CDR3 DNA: TGTGCCAGTAGTATCCAACCCGGGACAGGGGGAGGAGGCTACACCTTC.

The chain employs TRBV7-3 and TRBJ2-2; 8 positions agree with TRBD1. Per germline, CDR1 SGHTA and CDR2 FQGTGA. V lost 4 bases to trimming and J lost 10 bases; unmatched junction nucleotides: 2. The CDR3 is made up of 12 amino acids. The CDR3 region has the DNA TGTGCCAGCAGCTCGACAGGGGTGGAGCTGTTTTTT. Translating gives CASSSTGVELFF. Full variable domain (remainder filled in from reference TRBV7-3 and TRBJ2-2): GAGVSQTPSNKVTEKGKYVELRCDPISGHTALYWYRQSLGQGPEFLIYFQGTGAADDSGLPNDRFFAVRPEGSVSTLKIQRTERGDSAVYLCASSSTGVELFFGEGSRLTVL.

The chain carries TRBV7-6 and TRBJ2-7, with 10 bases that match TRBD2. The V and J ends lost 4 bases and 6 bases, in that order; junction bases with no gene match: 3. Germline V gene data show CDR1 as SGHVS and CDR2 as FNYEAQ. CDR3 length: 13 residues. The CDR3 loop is CASSSRTSGEQYF. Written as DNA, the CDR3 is TGTGCCAGCAGCTCCAGGACTAGCGGCGAGCAGTACTTC.

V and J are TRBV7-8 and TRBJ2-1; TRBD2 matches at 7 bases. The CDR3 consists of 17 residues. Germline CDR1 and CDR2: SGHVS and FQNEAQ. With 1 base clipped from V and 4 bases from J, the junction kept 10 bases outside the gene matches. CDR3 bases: TGTGCCAGCAGCTTAGTCGCGGGGGAATATCGATACAATGAGCAGTTCTTC. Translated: CASSLVAGEYRYNEQFF.

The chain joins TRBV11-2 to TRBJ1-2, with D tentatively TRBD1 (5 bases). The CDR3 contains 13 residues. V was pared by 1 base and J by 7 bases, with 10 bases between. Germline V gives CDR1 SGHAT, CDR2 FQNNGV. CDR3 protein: CASSLVAGFGYTF. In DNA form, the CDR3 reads TGTGCCAGCAGCTTAGTGGCAGGGTTTGGCTACACCTTC.

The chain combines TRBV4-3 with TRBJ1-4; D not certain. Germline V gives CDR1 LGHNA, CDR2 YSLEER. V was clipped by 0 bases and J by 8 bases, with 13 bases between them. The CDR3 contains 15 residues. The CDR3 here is CASSQDSDFGEKLFF. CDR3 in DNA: TGCGCCAGCAGCCAAGATAGCGATTTTGGGGAAAAACTGTTTTTT.

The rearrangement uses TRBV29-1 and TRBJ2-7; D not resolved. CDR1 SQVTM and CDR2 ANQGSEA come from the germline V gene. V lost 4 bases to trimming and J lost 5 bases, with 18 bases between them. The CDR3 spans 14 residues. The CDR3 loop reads CSVVRVNSRDEQYF. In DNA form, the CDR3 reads TGCAGCGTTGTACGGGTGAACAGCCGCGACGAGCAGTACTTC.